Listed below are T cell receptor beta chains from one sample, sequenced in a study of naive and memory T cell subsets. One entry per CDR3 protein, called by TCRdb with MiXCR from the UMI-ligation and nested PCR reads. The repertoire holds around 140,000 distinct CDR3 sequences, approximately 20% seen once, with approximately 0.58% in the top ten. Sequenced: naive CD8+ T cells from blood. These receptors were taken from a human donor in good health. Both conserved end residues are part of each CDR3. D genes are given only for firm matches. Only some rows state a clone size, as once, few, many or a class for expanded clones.

>many|.|TRBV16|TRBJ1-5
CASSQPVASWDQPQHF
TGTGCCAGCAGCCAACCCGTCGCGAGCTGGGATCAGCCCCAGCATTTT
>few|TRBD1|TRBV2|TRBJ1-5
CASSEQGASNQPQHF
TGTGCCAGCAGTGAGCAGGGGGCTAGCAATCAGCCCCAGCATTTT
>.|.|TRBV30|TRBJ2-1
CAWSVGFSYNEQFF
TGTGCCTGGAGTGTGGGGTTTTCCTACAATGAGCAGTTCTTC
>.|.|TRBV14|TRBJ2-5
CASSQERTGETQYF
TGTGCCAGCAGCCAAGAACGAACGGGCGAGACCCAGTACTTC
>.|TRBD2|TRBV4-1|TRBJ2-1
CASSQKLAGQHNEQFF
TGCGCCAGCAGCCAAAAACTAGCGGGCCAGCACAATGAGCAGTTCTTC
>.|TRBD1|TRBV4-3|TRBJ1-6
CASSQEGGSPLHF
TGCGCCAGCAGCCAAGAAGGGGGCTCACCCCTCCACTTT
>.|.|TRBV4-1|TRBJ1-4
CASSQTDRHGSYNEKLFF
TGCGCCAGCAGCCAGACGGACAGACACGGTTCGTATAATGAAAAACTGTTTTTT
>.|TRBD2|TRBV27|TRBJ2-5
CASSLTAIAGETQYF
TGTGCCAGCAGTTTAACCGCGATAGCGGGAGAGACCCAGTACTTC
>many|.|TRBV5-6|TRBJ2-1
CASSLEGDEQFF
TGTGCCAGCAGCTTGGAAGGAGATGAGCAGTTCTTC
>few|.|TRBV7-9|TRBJ2-5
CASSVLTGGGRGGTQYF
TGTGCCAGCAGCGTCCTGACAGGTGGAGGCCGGGGAGGGACCCAGTACTTC
>.|.|TRBV5-1|TRBJ2-7
CASSWGVGRDSYEQYF
TGCGCCAGCAGCTGGGGGGTCGGCAGAGACTCCTACGAGCAGTACTTC
>.|.|TRBV28|TRBJ2-7
CASSFERVSYEQYF
TGTGCCAGCAGTTTTGAGAGGGTCAGCTACGAGCAGTACTTC
>few|.|TRBV4-3|TRBJ1-5
CASSQDLEDQPQHF
TGCGCCAGCAGCCAAGATCTCGAGGATCAGCCCCAGCATTTT
>.|.|TRBV28|TRBJ2-7
CASSPSLGVSYEQYF
TGTGCCAGCAGTCCATCCCTGGGGGTTTCCTACGAGCAGTACTTC
>few|.|TRBV12-3/TRBV12-4|TRBJ2-7
CASSLGGDAYEQYF
TGTGCCAGCAGTTTAGGTGGGGACGCCTACGAGCAGTACTTC
>few|.|TRBV3-1|TRBJ1-1
CASSQEAANTEAFF
TGTGCCAGCAGCCAAGAGGCAGCAAACACTGAAGCTTTCTTT
>few|.|TRBV6-5|TRBJ1-6
CASSYSGGGSPLHF
TGTGCCAGCAGTTACTCAGGGGGGGGATCACCCCTCCACTTT
>.|TRBD1|TRBV4-3|TRBJ1-1
CASSHYLDREENTEAFF
TGCGCCAGCAGCCATTATCTCGACAGGGAGGAGAACACTGAAGCTTTCTTT
>few|.|TRBV27|TRBJ2-1
CASSLSNSYNEQFF
TGTGCCAGCAGTTTATCCAACTCCTACAATGAGCAGTTCTTC
>.|TRBD1|TRBV27|TRBJ2-7
CASSLTTGAEQYF
TGTGCCAGCAGTTTAACGACAGGGGCCGAGCAGTACTTC
>few|.|TRBV29-1|TRBJ1-1
CSVESNSEAFF
TGCAGCGTTGAGAGTAATTCTGAAGCTTTCTTT
>few|.|TRBV4-3|TRBJ1-4
CASSQDISNEKLFF
TGCGCCAGCAGCCAAGACATATCTAATGAAAAACTGTTTTTT
>.|.|TRBV29-1|TRBJ2-7
CSVVGQSYEQYF
TGCAGCGTTGTTGGACAGTCCTACGAGCAGTACTTC
>.|TRBD2|TRBV4-3|TRBJ2-7
CASSQEWDSGRYEQYF
TGCGCCAGCAGCCAAGAATGGGATAGCGGGAGATACGAGCAGTACTTC
>.|TRBD1|TRBV6-6|TRBJ2-2
CASTSDRDNTGELFF
TGTGCCAGCACTTCGGACAGGGACAACACCGGGGAGCTGTTTTTT
>.|.|TRBV28|TRBJ2-7
CASSSLQPLGFSYEQYF
TGTGCCAGCAGTTCCCTCCAACCCCTAGGGTTCTCCTACGAGCAGTACTTC
>few|.|TRBV4-3|TRBJ2-1
CASSQEKFYEQFF
TGCGCCAGCAGCCAAGAAAAATTCTATGAGCAGTTCTTC
>.|.|TRBV5-1|TRBJ1-1
CASSLNARSEAFF
TGCGCCAGCAGCTTGAACGCTAGAAGTGAAGCTTTCTTT
>few|.|TRBV12-3/TRBV12-4|TRBJ1-4
CASTGGIEKLFF
TGTGCCAGCACCGGAGGGATTGAAAAACTGTTTTTT
>many|.|TRBV15|TRBJ2-7
CATSREFGYSYEQYF
TGTGCCACCAGCAGAGAGTTCGGCTACTCCTACGAGCAGTACTTC
>.|TRBD1|TRBV27|TRBJ1-3
CASKGTDSGNTIYF
TGTGCCAGCAAGGGGACAGACTCTGGAAACACCATATATTTT
>.|.|TRBV12-5|TRBJ2-1
CASGSILGQHYNEQFF
TGTGCTAGTGGTAGCATTTTGGGGCAACACTACAATGAGCAGTTCTTC
>few|.|TRBV12-3/TRBV12-4|TRBJ2-7
CAIARGHEQYF
TGTGCCATTGCCCGGGGGCACGAGCAGTACTTC
>.|.|TRBV5-4|TRBJ2-7
CASSYPGTPPYEQYF
TGTGCCAGCAGCTATCCCGGGACACCACCCTACGAGCAGTACTTC
>few|.|TRBV12-3/TRBV12-4|TRBJ2-3
CASSWQSTDTQYF
TGTGCCAGCAGTTGGCAGAGCACAGATACGCAGTATTTT
>few|TRBD1|TRBV4-3|TRBJ1-5
CASSQEYGTVNQPQHF
TGCGCCAGCAGCCAAGAGTACGGGACAGTAAATCAGCCCCAGCATTTT
>few|TRBD2|TRBV4-2|TRBJ2-7
CASSQDLLAGGLSYEQYF
TGTGCCAGCAGCCAAGATCTCCTAGCGGGAGGACTCTCCTACGAGCAGTACTTC
>.|.|TRBV6-1|TRBJ1-5
CASEGESNQPQHF
TGTGCCTCGGAAGGGGAAAGCAATCAGCCCCAGCATTTT
>.|.|TRBV15|TRBJ1-1
CATSRDGALNTEAFF
TGTGCCACCAGCAGAGACGGGGCCCTGAACACTGAAGCTTTCTTT
>few|TRBD1|TRBV5-1|TRBJ1-1
CASSLYARQGSAEAFF
TGCGCCAGCAGCTTGTACGCGCGACAGGGAAGCGCTGAAGCTTTCTTT
>.|TRBD1|TRBV6-5|TRBJ1-1
CASSYGPGGTEAFF
TGTGCCAGCAGTTACGGTCCAGGGGGCACTGAAGCTTTCTTT
>.|.|TRBV11-2|TRBJ2-1
CASSDPWGSSRNEQFF
TGTGCCAGCAGCGACCCTTGGGGCAGTTCTAGGAATGAGCAGTTCTTC
>.|.|TRBV7-3|TRBJ2-1
CASSLLKGMFDEQFF
TGTGCCAGCAGCTTACTTAAAGGAATGTTCGATGAGCAGTTCTTC
>.|TRBD1|TRBV15|TRBJ1-1
CATSRDRQGGPNTEAFF
TGTGCCACCAGCAGAGATCGGCAGGGGGGACCGAACACTGAAGCTTTCTTT
>.|.|TRBV11-2|TRBJ2-7
CASSPRPGAINEQYF
TGTGCCAGCAGCCCTCGCCCGGGGGCAATCAACGAGCAGTACTTC
>few|.|TRBV12-3/TRBV12-4|TRBJ1-5
CASSLARAGQPQHF
TGTGCCAGCAGTTTAGCCCGGGCCGGGCAGCCCCAGCATTTT
>few|TRBD2|TRBV28|TRBJ2-1
CASSFSLAGNEQFF
TGTGCCAGCAGTTTTTCGCTAGCGGGAAATGAGCAGTTCTTC
>.|.|TRBV28|TRBJ2-1
CASSFLPGLTSSYNEQFF
TGTGCCAGCAGTTTCTTGCCGGGACTCACCAGCTCCTACAATGAGCAGTTCTTC
>.|TRBD1|TRBV29-1|TRBJ1-1
CSVGAGQQGDTEAFF
TGCAGCGTTGGAGCGGGACAGCAAGGGGACACTGAAGCTTTCTTT
>few|.|TRBV29-1|TRBJ2-7
CSVQPRGYEQYF
TGCAGCGTTCAACCCAGGGGCTACGAGCAGTACTTC
>.|.|TRBV4-3|TRBJ2-7
CASSQDWQGSYEQYF
TGCGCCAGCAGCCAAGATTGGCAGGGGTCCTACGAGCAGTACTTC
>few|.|TRBV20-1|TRBJ2-1
CSAHEGRWEGNEQFF
TGCAGTGCTCACGAAGGCCGGTGGGAAGGCAATGAGCAGTTCTTC